This paragraph reports one TCR beta chain. The antigen remains undetermined. In TCRdb, the 5' RACE reads were re-called with MiXCR into one record per CDR3 protein. The sample has approximately 100,000 distinct CDR3 sequences, around 10% seen once; the top ten hold about 40%. The sample is drawn from a study of T-cell memory formation after mild COVID-19. Study observations and caveats: The study found balanced CD4/CD8 in clones contracting day 15 to 85 and a CD4+ lean in later expanders.

V lost 6 bases and J 8 bases, leaving 17 bases between the germline ends. The CDR3 loop spans 14 amino acids. In germline, CDR1 is MNHNY, CDR2 SVGAGI (reference sequence). Material for sequencing was PBMCs or a T cell subset sorted from them (not recorded which). The receptor comes from a man aged 18-30 years who had mild COVID-19 (a few samples of this study predate the infection). Cell type and time point are not known. The chain joins TRBV6-6 to TRBJ2-1; perhaps D is TRBD1 or TRBD2 (5 bases each). CDR3 in amino acids: CASRGVVRVDEQFF. In DNA, the CDR3 is TGTGCCAGCAGGGGGGTCGTCCGGGTGGATGAGCAGTTCTTC.